The 12 T cell receptor beta chains given below trace back to one sample, sequenced in a study. TCRdb ran MiXCR on the 5' RACE reads and lists one entry per CDR3 protein. The sample carries roughly 8,400 distinct CDR3 sequences, 60% recorded once. The sample comprised tumor-infiltrating memory CD4+ T cells sorted from the breast tumor. This sample's subset: memory CD4+ T cells, CD4+CD45RO+CD25-. The source is a female donor with breast cancer.

Concerning this clonotype itself: This CDR3 fails to terminate in the conserved phenylalanine or tryptophan, so it likely reflects a read error. The chain links TRBV20-1 to TRBJ1-5; TRBD1 aligns across 12 bases. Germline V gene lookup returns CDR1 DFQATT and CDR2 SNEGSKA (reference sequence). CDR3 size: 15 residues. The CDR3 protein is CSAPGGTGGKQPQHC. The CDR3 DNA reads as TGCAGTGCCCCCGGGGGGACAGGGGGCAAGCAGCCCCAGCATTGT.

The chain recombines TRBV2 with TRBJ1-2, with no clear D. V dropped 7 bases and J dropped 8 bases, with 14 bases sitting between them. The CDR3 loop spans 12 amino acids. Germline V gives CDR1 SNHLY, CDR2 FYNNEI. CDR3 bases: TGTGCCAGCAAGACGACGGATGCCGGCTACACCTTC. Its protein is CASKTTDAGYTF.

This rearrangement joins TRBV5-1 to TRBJ2-3, with D hard to call. CDR3 size: 14 residues. Trimming shortened V by 2 bases and J by 4 bases, and 11 bases separated the two germline ends. CDR1 and CDR2 (germline): SGHRS, YFSETQ. Here the CDR3 reads CASSFSAGADTQYF. The CDR3 coding sequence is TGCGCCAGCAGCTTTTCTGCTGGTGCAGATACGCAGTATTTT.

This clonotype was counted a few times. The CDR3 sequence: CASSLTREKLFF. The CDR3 coding sequence is TGTGCCAGCAGCCTTACCAGGGAAAAACTGTTTTTT. This sequence joins TRBV28 and TRBJ1-4; the D is unclear. The V end was cut by 6 bases, the J end by 8 bases, with 10 bases between. This CDR3 has 12 residues. Germline CDR1 MDHEN, CDR2 SYDVKM. Together with reference TRBV28 and TRBJ1-4, the CDR3 gives the full variable domain: DVKVTQSSRYLVKRTGEKVFLECVQDMDHENMFWYRQDPGLGLRLIYFSYDVKMKEKGDIPEGYSVSREKKERFSLILESASTNQTSMYLCASSLTREKLFFGSGTQLSVL.

This chain connects TRBV24-1 to TRBJ2-1, with TRBD1 identical over 8 bases. Germline V lookup: CDR1 KGHDR, CDR2 SFDVKD. The CDR3 spans 15 residues. Trimming at V came to 9 bases and at J to 0 bases, leaving 6 bases not matched to a gene. This chain's CDR3 is CATEDRGSSYNEQFF. The CDR3 DNA is TGTGCCACCGAAGACAGGGGAAGCTCCTACAATGAGCAGTTCTTC.

This clonotype showed up just a few times. The chain uses TRBV4-2 and TRBJ1-3, with a weak D call TRBD1 (5 bases). The CDR3 contains 15 residues. In germline, CDR1 is LGHNA, CDR2 YNFKEQ. V gave up 4 bases and J gave up 3 bases, with 13 bases separating them. The CDR3, as DNA: TGTGCCAGCAGCCGAGAAAAGGACAATGGAAACACCATATATTTT. It specifies CASSREKDNGNTIYF.

The J gene is TRBJ2-7, the V gene TRBV5-1; D is possibly TRBD1 (5 bases). The V gene's germline CDR1 is SGHRS and CDR2 YFSETQ. V lost 4 bases and J 4 bases, leaving 18 bases between the germline ends. This CDR3 spans 15 amino acids. This CDR3 reads CASSPRPLGPYEQYF. CDR3 nucleotides: TGCGCCAGCAGCCCACGGCCCCTGGGGCCTTACGAGCAGTACTTC.

CDR3 sequence reads: CASSQDRSDRVYDTQYF. CDR3 bases: TGCGCCAGCAGCCAAGATAGATCGGACAGGGTGTACGATACGCAGTATTTT. The rearrangement joins TRBV4-1 to TRBJ2-3, with 8 bases that match TRBD1. This CDR3 comprises 17 residues. CDR1 is MGHRA and CDR2 is YSYEKL in the germline V gene. V gave up 0 bases and J gave up 6 bases; unmatched junction bases: 11.

The chain joins TRBV6-6 to TRBJ1-5; possible D gene TRBD1, 6 bases. This CDR3 comprises 14 residues. The V end was cut by 6 bases, the J end by 7 bases, with 16 bases between. CDR1 and CDR2 (germline): MNHNY, SVGAGI (reference sequence). The CDR3 sequence: CASSEDRLWQPQHF. The CDR3 DNA follows: TGTGCCAGCAGCGAAGACAGGCTTTGGCAGCCCCAGCATTTT.

This sequence joins TRBV4-1 and TRBJ1-1; no definite D call. Germline CDR1 is MGHRA and CDR2 is YSYEKL. Trimming removed 0 bases at V and 0 bases at J, with 11 bases between. The CDR3 length is 16 residues. The CDR3 is CASSQDEVSVNTEAFF. CDR3 sequence (DNA): TGCGCCAGCAGCCAAGACGAGGTTAGCGTGAACACTGAAGCTTTCTTT.

For this clonotype: The junction does not match germline at one end; this may be a read error. The rearrangement joins TRBV15 to TRBJ2-2; TRBD1 agrees at 8 bases. This CDR3 comprises 18 residues. Germline-derived CDR1 and CDR2 are LNHNV and YYDKDF (reference sequence). The CDR3 region has the DNA TGTGCCACCAGCAGAGGTTGGACAGGGCCAGCGGGCACCGGGGAGCTGTTCTTT. Protein sequence: CATSRGWTGPAGTGELFF.

This rearrangement joins TRBV2 to TRBJ1-1; the D gene is possibly TRBD1 (5 bases). Trimming cost V 4 bases and J 1 base, with 13 bases left between them. The V gene's germline CDR1 is SNHLY and CDR2 FYNNEI. The CDR3 runs to 15 residues. The CDR3 nucleotides read TGTGCCAGCAGTGCTTTAAGAGGGGCGAACACTGAAGCTTTCTTT. Residues: CASSALRGANTEAFF.